The 15 T cell receptor beta chains below come from one sample, sequenced in a study of T cells in women clearing cervical HPV infection. Sequencing used immunoSEQ multiplex PCR; TCRdb keeps in-frame clones, though not all of them. The listing contains about 39,000 clones. Material: blood buffy coat. The receptors were sampled from a woman aged 18 to 75 with a cervical HPV16 infection that either progressed to CIN3+ or cleared (not recorded which).

Remarks on this clone: Read coverage stops 3 residues before the CDR3 terminus; the germline J gene supplies the remainder. The chain combines TRBV2 with TRBJ1-2; 9 nucleotides line up with TRBD1. Germline V lookup: CDR1 SNHLY, CDR2 FYNNEI. Trimming took 4 bases from V and 5 from J; bases not matched to a gene: 8. The CDR3 is made up of 15 amino acids. CDR3 bases read: TGTGCCAGCAGTGCCGGGACAGGGTCCTTGTATGGC. Residues: CASSAGTGSLYG. The whole CDR3 is CASSAGTGSLYGYTF.

For this clone: The read halts 3 residues ahead of the CDR3 end, with the missing end drawn from the germline J gene. V gene TRBV20-1 combines with J gene TRBJ2-3; D call uncertain. CDR3 length: 11 residues. Germline V gives CDR1 DFQATT, CDR2 SNEGSKA (reference sequence). V lost 1 base and J 6 bases, leaving 5 bases between the germline ends. The CDR3 is CSARGQDTQYF. The part of the CDR3 DNA that was read is TGCAGTGCTAGAGGGCAGGATACG.

As concerns this clone: The read ends 3 residues before the CDR3 terminus; that terminus is restored from the germline J gene. This chain joins TRBV27 and TRBJ1-6, with 10 bases that match TRBD1. The CDR3 runs 17 residues. The J segment lost 4 bases and the V segment lost 2 bases, leaving 5 bases of the junction unmatched. Germline V CDR1 and CDR2: MNHEY, SMNVEV (reference sequence). CDR3 region: CASSLIRDRGYNSPLHF. The covered CDR3 bases are TGTGCCAGCAGTTTAATAAGGGACAGGGGATATAATTCACCC.

With regard to this clone: From the germline J gene comes the end of the CDR3, since the read stops 3 residues before it. The chain couples TRBV6-1 to TRBJ1-2; TRBD1 might be the D (5 bases). Trimming pared 3 bases from V and 4 bases from J, leaving 12 bases between. The length of the CDR3 is 14 residues. From germline, CDR1 is MNHNS and CDR2 SASEGT. The chain's CDR3 is CASSDRGSAYGYTF. Partial CDR3 DNA: TGTGCCAGCAGTGATAGGGGATCCGCCTATGGC.

Details on this clone: The CDR3 end is not reached by the read, which stops 3 residues before it; the germline J gene fills it in. The V and J genes are TRBV9 and TRBJ1-2; tentative D call: TRBD1 (6 bases). CDR1 SGDLS and CDR2 YYNGEE come from the germline V gene. Trimming cost V 0 bases and J 7 bases, with 13 bases left between them. The CDR3 consists of 14 residues. CDR3 DNA (partial): TGTGCCAGCAGCGTAGCAGCCCAGGGGAGTGGC. Translating gives CASSVAAQGSG. The whole CDR3 region reads CASSVAAQGSGYTF.

With regard to this clone: The CDR3 is cut off 3 residues early in the read; its end comes from the germline J gene. This rearrangement joins TRBV5-5 to TRBJ1-1, with D hard to call. The germline V and J ends were trimmed by 2 bases and 4 bases, with 6 bases remaining between them. Germline V lookup: CDR1 SGHKS, CDR2 YYEKEE (reference sequence). The CDR3 spans 12 residues. Here the CDR3 reads CASSLPGTEAFF. The CDR3 DNA, read in part, is TGTGCCAGCAGCTTACCGGGCACTGAA.

For this clone: The CDR3 is cut off 3 residues early in the read; its end comes from the germline J gene. The rearrangement uses TRBV30 and TRBJ2-1, with D hard to call. V gave up 2 bases and J gave up 5 bases, with 7 bases separating them. Germline V CDR1 and CDR2: GTSNPN, SVGIG (reference sequence). This CDR3 contains 12 residues. The part of the CDR3 DNA that was read is TGTGCCTGGAGTAGACGGGACAATGAG. It is translated as CAWSRRDNE. The entire CDR3 protein is CAWSRRDNEQFF.

Regarding this clone: The sequence runs out 3 residues before the end of the CDR3; the remainder is reconstructed from the germline J gene. The chain carries TRBV2 and TRBJ1-4; a weak D match, TRBD1 (6 bases). Trimming stripped 8 bases from V and 8 bases from J, with 18 bases between. Germline V lookup: CDR1 SNHLY, CDR2 FYNNEI. The CDR3 covers 14 residues. CDR3 bases read: TGTGCCAGCGGAAGGGGGTCCCCTAGGGAAAAA. Translated: CASGRGSPREK. The entire CDR3 is CASGRGSPREKLFF.

The part of the CDR3 DNA that was read is TGTGCCAGCAGTGACTCGACAGGGGGCTACAATGAG. As protein: CASSDSTGGYNE. The whole CDR3 protein is CASSDSTGGYNEQFF. The chain is built from TRBV6-4 and TRBJ2-1, with TRBD1 identical over 9 bases. The read falls 3 residues short of the CDR3 end, and the missing part is taken from the germline J gene. V shed 0 bases, J shed 3 bases, and the junction held 0 bases outside the gene matches. This CDR3 region has 15 residues. From germline, CDR1 is MRHNA and CDR2 SNTAGT.

With regard to this clone: Read sequence stops 3 residues before the CDR3 end, and the germline J gene provides the missing end. The chain recombines TRBV4-2 with TRBJ2-1, with 16 bases fitting TRBD2. CDR1 is LGHNA, CDR2 YNFKEQ, per germline. The CDR3 is 18 amino acids. The V gene end was trimmed by 4 bases and the J gene end by 4 bases; junction bases not matched to a gene: 7. Incomplete CDR3 DNA: TGTGCCAGCAGCCCTCTTGGGACTAGCGGGGGGGATTACAATGAG. Translation: CASSPLGTSGGDYNE. The complete CDR3 sequence is CASSPLGTSGGDYNEQFF.

Concerning this clone: With the read ending 3 residues before the CDR3 end, the germline J gene is used to fill in that end. V and J are TRBV6-1 and TRBJ2-4, with a tentative D call TRBD2 (6 bases). The V end was cut by 4 bases, the J end by 3 bases, with 7 bases between. CDR3 length equals 13 residues. Germline CDR1 reads MNHNS; CDR2 reads SASEGT. CDR3 protein: CASSAGGKNIQYF. The CDR3 bases that were read are TGTGCCAGCAGTGCCGGGGGCAAAAACATT.

Notes on this clone: The read is 3 residues too short to cover the CDR3 end, so that end is filled in from the germline J gene. The V gene is TRBV6-2 or TRBV6-3, the J gene TRBJ1-1, with 11 bases fitting TRBD1. Trimming removed 7 bases from V and 0 bases from J; junction bases left unmatched: 7. Germline lookup yields CDR1 MNHEY and CDR2 SVGEGT. This CDR3 spans 16 amino acids. This chain's CDR3 is CASTSGTGGMNTEAFF. CDR3 DNA, as far as it was read: TGTGCCAGCACTTCCGGGACAGGGGGGATGAACACTGAA.

Turning to this clone: Read coverage stops 3 residues before the CDR3 terminus; the germline J gene supplies the remainder. The V call is TRBV20-1, the J call TRBJ2-1; 11 nucleotides align to TRBD2. This CDR3 is built from 14 residues. Germline V lookup: CDR1 DFQATT, CDR2 SNEGSKA (reference sequence). V lost 6 bases to trimming and J lost 4 bases; unmatched junction nucleotides: 5. The CDR3 protein is CSASLAGEYNEQFF. Partial CDR3 DNA: TGCAGTGCATCACTAGCGGGGGAATACAATGAG.

A remark on this clone: The read ends 3 residues early relative to the CDR3; the germline J gene fills the gap. The chain carries TRBV5-1 and TRBJ2-5, with TRBD2 matching 10 bases. Trimming at V came to 4 bases and at J to 2 bases, leaving 8 bases not matched to a gene. The CDR3 extends over 16 amino acids. CDR1 is SGHRS and CDR2 is YFSETQ in the germline V gene. The DNA read from the CDR3 is TGCGCCAGCAGCCTAGCGGGGGAGACGCTACAAGAGACC. Protein product: CASSLAGETLQET. The full-length CDR3 reads as CASSLAGETLQETQYF.

Concerning this clone itself: With the read ending 3 residues before the CDR3 end, the germline J gene is used to fill in that end. This sequence joins TRBV4-1 and TRBJ1-2, with 7 bases matching TRBD1. Germline lookup yields CDR1 MGHRA and CDR2 YSYEKL. V gave up 6 bases and J gave up 5 bases; unmatched junction bases: 15. CDR3 length equals 16 residues. CDR3 DNA, as far as it was read: TGCGCCAGCAGAGACCGACAGGGCTCGAAGACATATGGC. Translating it yields CASRDRQGSKTYG. The whole CDR3 sequence reads CASRDRQGSKTYGYTF.